This TCR beta chain was found in a study of T-cell memory formation after mild COVID-19 (dated by TCRdb to about 2021). Context from the whole study: TCR sequence clusters from the two donors were largely donor specific. Two young, previously healthy adult volunteers, one female and one male, were included in the cohort. Longitudinal TCRalpha and TCRbeta repertoire sequencing tracked T-cell clones expanding and contracting after mild COVID-19 in two donors. What the study reported, not specific to this receptor: Clones contracting from day 15 to 85 had balanced CD4/CD8 phenotypes, while a second wave expanding from day 15 to 37 was biased towards CD4+. The study covered only a couple of mild cases, and larger cohorts including severe cases with pre-infection samples were considered necessary. Some responding clones were detected in pre-infection memory, suggesting pre-existing cross-reactive memory T cells joined the SARS-CoV-2 response. Contracting CD4+ clones were found mainly in CM and EM memory subsets, while CD8+ clones were enriched in EMRA. Whether the second-wave clones peaking on day 37 were SARS-CoV-2 specific was not confirmed.

From the germline V gene, CDR1 is LGHNA and CDR2 is YSLEER. Compared with germline, V lacks 2 bases and J lacks 7 bases; bases without a gene match: 7. The CDR3 runs 14 residues from the cysteine to the phenylalanine. Only the CDR3 DNA is retained, 42 bases long and in frame from the first base. The table lists this clonotype with a few counts. What antigen it recognizes has not been identified. No per-base quality is available; no much larger clone lies one base away. The listed sequencing device is Illumina NovaSeq 6000. cDNA libraries for TCRalpha and TCRbeta were prepared by 5'RACE using constant-segment primers, with sample barcodes and unique molecular identifiers added. RNA was extracted from every sample with Trizol reagent. Amplification of the libraries took two PCR steps, and the second step added a second sample barcode plus Illumina TruSeq adapters. Sequencing of libraries was performed on an Illumina NovaSeq with 2 x 150 bp paired-end reads. The original pipeline was this. Demultiplexing of reads and collapsing into UMI-guided consensus sequences were performed with migec v1.2.7. Using mixcr v2.1.11, UMI consensuses were aligned to TRA and TRB V and J templates and then assembled into clonotypes. Clonotypes were classified as expanded or contracted when called significant by both edgeR and NoisET, with noise models trained on biological replicates. edgeR calls used a false discovery rate-adjusted p below 0.01 and a log2 fold-change threshold of 1. As an exploratory analysis of dynamics, PCA with hierarchical clustering was applied to max-normalized trajectories of the 1000 most abundant clonotypes. Separately sequenced CD4+ and CD8+ repertoires were used to assign a CD4 or CD8 phenotype to each responding clone. Using fastp trimming at Q25 and MiXCR clonotype assembly, TCRdb reanalyzed the public sequencing data and kept in-frame beta chains. Identical CDR3 protein sequences are pooled into one entry, listed with their most common genes and DNA. TCRdb's processing, not the authors' own work, is the source of the V and J calls. The sample profile shows about 610,000 distinct CDR3 sequences; 17% of them were found once. The top ten constitute less than 10% of the sample.

Ficoll-Paque density gradient centrifugation was used to isolate PBMCs. Recombination connected TRBV4-3 to TRBJ1-1, with 7 middle bases fitting TRBD1. What was sequenced was PBMCs or a T cell subset sorted from them (not recorded which). The receptor was isolated from an adult woman who had mild COVID-19 (a few samples of this study predate the infection). The sample titles of this study are shuffled in the database, so cell type and time point are left out; the donor was told from shared clones. The CDR3 region: CASSQSRGPGEAFF. Read as DNA, the sequence is TGCGCCAGCAGCCAATCAAGGGGGCCGGGTGAAGCTTTCTTT.